The 15 T cell receptor beta chains given below trace back to one sample, sequenced in a study of response to subunit inactivated influenza vaccine. TCRdb itself ran the RT-PCR reads through MiXCR, one entry per CDR3 protein. The sample has fewer than 350,000 distinct CDR3 sequences, around a fifth seen once; the top ten hold about 10%. The sample in question was PBMCs from blood, obtained about 20 months after vaccination. The receptors shown here come from a man aged 50 to 69 who received an inactivated influenza vaccine.

CDR3 coding DNA: TGTGCCAGCAGCGAACAGACCGGACAGGGCGGGGCTGGGGCCAACGTCCTGACTTTC. Amino acids: CASSEQTGQGGAGANVLTF. The chain is built from TRBV6-1 and TRBJ2-6; 8 nucleotides align to TRBD1. The CDR3 covers 19 residues. V lost 6 bases and J lost 2; bases outside the gene matches: 15. Germline CDR1 and CDR2: MNHNS and SASEGT.

This chain uses TRBV28 with TRBJ1-5; TRBD1 matches at 8 bases. This CDR3 region has 19 residues. J lost 0 bases, V lost 4 bases, and 14 bases had no gene match. Germline V CDR1 and CDR2: MDHEN, SYDVKM. The CDR3 region is CASSSLDRVEVLSNQPQHF. The CDR3 nucleotides are TGTGCCAGCAGTTCCCTGGACAGGGTTGAGGTGCTTAGCAATCAGCCCCAGCATTTT.

This clonotype has just a few counts. The V gene is TRBV6-1, the J gene TRBJ2-7; maybe TRBD1 (5 bases). CDR3 length equals 15 residues. CDR1 is MNHNS, CDR2 SASEGT, per germline. Trimming shortened V by 5 bases and J by 5 bases, and 19 bases separated the two germline ends. This CDR3 is CASSQIQGLLDEQYF. CDR3 nucleotides: TGTGCCAGCAGTCAAATTCAGGGATTACTCGACGAGCAGTACTTC.

This clonotype was counted only a few times. The V call is TRBV19, the J call TRBJ1-4, with TRBD1 matching over 8 bases. The CDR3 contains 15 residues. V lost 10 bases to trimming and J lost 3 bases; unmatched junction nucleotides: 10. In germline, CDR1 is LNHDA, CDR2 SQIVND (reference sequence). CDR3: CATKAVDRANEKLFF. CDR3 nucleotide sequence: TGTGCCACAAAAGCAGTGGACAGGGCTAATGAAAAACTGTTTTTT.

The CDR3 coding sequence is TGCGCCAGCAGCTTAAGCGGGGCCGATACGCAGTATTTT. This translates into CASSLSGADTQYF. The chain employs TRBV5-1 and TRBJ2-3; 7 nucleotides align to TRBD2. V shed 2 bases, J shed 6 bases, and the junction held 3 bases outside the gene matches. Germline assignment: CDR1 SGHRS and CDR2 YFSETQ. This CDR3 spans 13 amino acids.

This clonotype was observed at least ten times. The chain employs TRBV29-1 and TRBJ2-3; D not resolved. This CDR3 comprises 14 residues. V lost 1 base and J lost 9, with 17 bases in between. Germline CDR1 is SQVTM and CDR2 is ANQGSEA. As DNA, the CDR3 is TGCAGCGTTGAAGTTACGGGCCGCCAAGGCACGCAGTATTTT. This encodes CSVEVTGRQGTQYF.

J is TRBJ1-3 and V is TRBV28; a weak D match, TRBD1 (5 bases). The CDR3 is 14 amino acids. In germline, CDR1 is MDHEN, CDR2 SYDVKM. Trimming stripped 6 bases from V and 4 bases from J, with 13 bases between. The CDR3 sequence is CASSRQGGGNTIYF. Written as DNA, the CDR3 is TGTGCCAGCAGCCGCCAGGGAGGAGGAAACACCATATATTTT.

V usage is TRBV20-1 and J usage is TRBJ2-3; TRBD2 matches at 8 bases. The CDR3 sequence is 17 residues long. Trimming at V came to 1 base and at J to 5 bases, leaving 14 bases not matched to a gene. Germline assignment: CDR1 DFQATT and CDR2 SNEGSKA (reference sequence). The CDR3 region is CSARGHRLAQYQDTQYF. CDR3 DNA sequence: TGCAGTGCTAGAGGGCACCGACTAGCGCAATACCAAGATACGCAGTATTTT.

This clonotype appeared a few times. This sequence joins TRBV6-5 and TRBJ2-7; tentatively, D is TRBD1 (6 bases). CDR3 length: 13 amino acids. The germline V and J ends were trimmed by 2 bases and 4 bases, with 9 bases remaining between them. Germline CDR1 and CDR2: MNHEY and SVGAGI. In nucleotides, the CDR3 is TGTGCCAGCAGTTACGGACAGACTTACGAGCAGTACTTC. This sequence encodes CASSYGQTYEQYF.

The chain employs TRBV20-1 and TRBJ1-6; D is unclear. Trimming stripped 3 bases from V and 5 bases from J, with 8 bases between. The CDR3 is made up of 13 amino acids. The germline gives CDR1 DFQATT, CDR2 SNEGSKA (reference sequence). The CDR3 nucleotides read TGCAGTGCTAGGCCCACAAATAATTCACCCCTCCACTTT. Protein: CSARPTNNSPLHF.

This clonotype was seen at least ten times. The chain carries TRBV11-2 and TRBJ1-3; D may be TRBD1 (5 bases). Germline-derived CDR1 and CDR2 are SGHAT and FQNNGV. This CDR3 region has 16 residues. Between the trimmed V and J ends, which lost 1 base and 2 bases, there was a span of 12 bases. In DNA form, the CDR3 reads TGTGCCAGCAGCTTAGTGGGCAGGGCGCCTGGAAACACCATATATTTT. Translation: CASSLVGRAPGNTIYF.

The chain couples TRBV6-1 to TRBJ1-1; D not resolved. The CDR3 runs 14 residues. Trimming removed 7 bases from V and 0 bases from J, with 12 bases in between. Germline assignment: CDR1 MNHNS and CDR2 SASEGT. CDR3 protein: CASIQREVNTEAFF. CDR3 in DNA: TGTGCCAGCATCCAAAGGGAAGTGAACACTGAAGCTTTCTTT.

This clonotype was seen a handful of times. V and J are TRBV2 and TRBJ1-3, with D hard to call. This CDR3 has 14 amino acids. Trimming took 4 bases from V and 0 from J, leaving 7 bases between them. Germline V CDR1 and CDR2: SNHLY, FYNNEI. The CDR3 reads CASSGHSSGNTIYF. CDR3 sequence (DNA): TGTGCCAGCAGTGGACACAGCTCTGGAAACACCATATATTTT.

V is TRBV10-3 and J is TRBJ1-4, with D maybe TRBD1 (6 bases). CDR1 ENHRY and CDR2 SYGVKD come from the germline V gene. The CDR3 sequence is 16 residues long. The V and J ends lost 5 bases and 0 bases respectively, with 13 bases between them. CDR3 loop: CAISTGFGATNEKLFF. The CDR3 region has the DNA TGTGCCATCAGTACAGGGTTCGGAGCAACTAATGAAAAACTGTTTTTT.

The genes are TRBV7-2 and TRBJ2-1; either TRBD1 or TRBD2 may supply D (6 bases each). Looked up from germline, CDR1 is SGHTA and CDR2 is FQGNSA. V was trimmed by 7 bases and J by 6 bases, leaving 19 bases between them. This CDR3 has 15 amino acids. The CDR3: CASKRGQAVGNEQFF. Written as DNA, the CDR3 is TGTGCCAGCAAACGGGGGCAAGCGGTTGGCAATGAGCAGTTCTTC.